The subject of this entry is one T cell receptor (beta chain). Its antigen is as yet unknown. TCRdb itself ran the 5' RACE reads through MiXCR, one entry per CDR3 protein. The sample lists more than 650,000 distinct CDR3 sequences; roughly 6% were seen once. These data are taken from a study of identical twins. General study results and limits: Weaker excess twin sharing was seen among beta out-of-frame sequences. The authors drew conclusions from cross-sectional statistical analysis rather than following the same donors. Insertions ran lower in abundant cord blood beta clonotypes, though not in memory repertoires.

The CDR3 has 15 amino acids. Trimming removed 0 bases from V and 3 bases from J, with 11 bases in between. The clonotype was recovered from a man aged 18 to 35 in good health. The chain carries TRBV12-3 or TRBV12-4 and TRBJ1-1; tentative D call: TRBD1 (5 bases). The specimen was naive T cells sorted from blood. The CDR3 region has the DNA TGTGCCAGCAGTTTAGCGGGGGACCTACACACTGAAGCTTTCTTT. Encoded protein: CASSLAGDLHTEAFF.